This T cell receptor beta chain is drawn from a study of TIL therapy for anti-PD-1-resistant metastatic lung cancer. Study overall: Tumors had a median PD-L1 proportion score of around 6%.

The immunoSEQ assay was v3. Each library reached some 2.1 million read pairs, or roughly 5-6.5 million at deep level. The table came from immunoSEQ multiplex PCR; TCRdb's copy has only in-frame clones and leaves some out. Found here are 50,000 to 70,000 clones, over 75% of them singletons; the top ten hold 2.5% to 3.5%. Trimming took off 0 bases at V and 3 bases at J, with 18 bases between the two ends. The germline gives CDR1 MNHEY, CDR2 SVGEGT. The length of the CDR3 is 17 residues. The time point is: pre-treatment sample, taken before nivolumab and TIL therapy. Adults with stage 4 NSCLC were enrolled in a phase I trial.

The chain combines TRBV6-2 or TRBV6-3 with TRBJ2-7; D is undetermined. This clonotype was sampled from a person between 25 and 79 years old with non-small cell lung cancer. The material was blood, obtained at baseline. The CDR3 coding sequence is TGTGCCAGCAGTTACTCGAGGTTGATTACAGAAAACTACGAGCAGTACTTC. It codes for CASSYSRLITENYEQYF.